This T cell receptor (beta chain) came from a study of naive and memory T cell subsets. This clonotype has a count of ten or more. The target antigen is unknown. RNA was extracted from roughly 2.6 ml of whole blood of healthy adults. The library had UMIs added by 3' ligation of an oligonucleotide to TCR cDNA. Unsorted total RNA, about 1 to 1000 ng, was DNase treated before reverse transcription. Notes on the study in general: This RNA-based method may be sensitive to activation-related transcript changes.

Reverse transcription of blood and skin TCR RNA was primed at alpha and beta constant regions. Amplification of ligated cDNA took four PCR rounds with SP2 and nested alpha and beta constant primers. TCRdb redid the calling of the 5' RACE reads with MiXCR, one entry per CDR3 protein. Here the sample spans about 22,000 distinct CDR3 sequences, roughly 4% being singletons. V shed 5 bases and J shed 7 bases, with 14 bases lying between them. Germline V CDR1 and CDR2: MDHEN, SYDVKM. The CDR3 is 13 residues long. The source of this sequence is a male donor in good health. This chain links TRBV28 with TRBJ1-2; D uncertain. CDR3 loop: CASSPPLALGYTF. CDR3 coding DNA: TGTGCCAGCAGTCCACCGTTAGCACTTGGCTACACCTTC.